This entry is about one T cell receptor (beta chain). No antigen is known for it. V shed 5 bases and J 4 bases; nucleotides not matched to a gene: 8. Germline CDR1 and CDR2: MNHEY and SMNVEV (reference sequence). CDR3 length: 16 amino acids. This sample's treatment: 10-day PBMC culture with coronavirus spike peptide pools or control peptides (ViraFEST assay). The unexposed donor gave CD4+ T cells before the COVID-19 pandemic (2011-2018). Peptide-pool expansion of antigen-specific T cells preceded TCR sequencing in ViraFEST. The data originate from a study of vaccination and CD4 T cells after COVID-19. The Oncomine TCR Beta short-read assay sequenced DNA from cultured CD4+ T cells. Genomic DNA was isolated from cultured CD4+ T cells. TCRdb independently ran MiXCR on the PCR reads; one entry per CDR3 protein. The profile covers some 10,000 distinct CDR3 sequences, with roughly 28% appearing a single time and about 14% taken by the ten largest.

V and J are TRBV27 and TRBJ2-5, with 12 bases aligning to TRBD2. The sample comprised CD4+ T cells from blood, cultured in vitro. The receptor comes from a human donor in good health. CDR3 in DNA: TGTGCCAGCAGTCCTCAACTAGCGGGAGGTGGAGAGACCCAGTACTTC. It specifies CASSPQLAGGGETQYF.